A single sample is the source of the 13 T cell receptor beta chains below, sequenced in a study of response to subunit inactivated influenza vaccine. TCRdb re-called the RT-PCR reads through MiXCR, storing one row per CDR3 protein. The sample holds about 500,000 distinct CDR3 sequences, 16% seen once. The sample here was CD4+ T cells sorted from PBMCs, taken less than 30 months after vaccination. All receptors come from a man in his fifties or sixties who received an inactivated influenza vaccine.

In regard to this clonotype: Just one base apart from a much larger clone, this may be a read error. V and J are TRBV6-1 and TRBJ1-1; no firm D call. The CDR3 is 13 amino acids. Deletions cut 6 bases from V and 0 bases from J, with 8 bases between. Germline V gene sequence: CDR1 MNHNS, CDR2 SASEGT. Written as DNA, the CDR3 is TGTGCCAGCAGCGGAAAGATGAACACTGAAGCTTTCTTT. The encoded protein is CASSGKMNTEAFF.

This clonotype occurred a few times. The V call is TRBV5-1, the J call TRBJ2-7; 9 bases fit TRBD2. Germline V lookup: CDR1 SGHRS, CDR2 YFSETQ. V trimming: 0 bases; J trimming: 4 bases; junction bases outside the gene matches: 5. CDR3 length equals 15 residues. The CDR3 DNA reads TGCGCCAGCAGCTTGGCGGGACTAGCAGGGTACGAGCAGTACTTC. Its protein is CASSLAGLAGYEQYF.

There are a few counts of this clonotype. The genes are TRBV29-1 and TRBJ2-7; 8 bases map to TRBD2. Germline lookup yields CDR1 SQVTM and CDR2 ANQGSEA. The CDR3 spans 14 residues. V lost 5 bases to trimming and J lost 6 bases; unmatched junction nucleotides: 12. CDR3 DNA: TGCAGCGTTAGATACCGGAGCGGGAGCGGCGAGCAGTACTTC. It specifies CSVRYRSGSGEQYF.

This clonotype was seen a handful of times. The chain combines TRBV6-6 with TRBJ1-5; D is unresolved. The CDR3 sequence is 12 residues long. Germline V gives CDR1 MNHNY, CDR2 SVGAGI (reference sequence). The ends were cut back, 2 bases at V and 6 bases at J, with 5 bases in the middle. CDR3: CASSYLGQPQHF. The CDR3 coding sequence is TGTGCCAGCAGTTACCTCGGTCAGCCCCAGCATTTT.

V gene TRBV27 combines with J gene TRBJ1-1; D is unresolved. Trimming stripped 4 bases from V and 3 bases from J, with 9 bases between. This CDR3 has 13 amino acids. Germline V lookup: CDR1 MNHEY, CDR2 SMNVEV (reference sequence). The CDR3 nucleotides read TGTGCCAGCAGTTATCGGAGGGACACTGAAGCTTTCTTT. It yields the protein CASSYRRDTEAFF.

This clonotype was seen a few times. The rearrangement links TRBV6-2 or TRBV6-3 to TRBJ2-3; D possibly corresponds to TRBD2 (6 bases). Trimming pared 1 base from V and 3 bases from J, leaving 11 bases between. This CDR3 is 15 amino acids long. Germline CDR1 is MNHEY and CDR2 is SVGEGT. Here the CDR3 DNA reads TGTGCCAGCAGTTACTTCGGGGGTCGAACAGATACGCAGTATTTT. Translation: CASSYFGGRTDTQYF.

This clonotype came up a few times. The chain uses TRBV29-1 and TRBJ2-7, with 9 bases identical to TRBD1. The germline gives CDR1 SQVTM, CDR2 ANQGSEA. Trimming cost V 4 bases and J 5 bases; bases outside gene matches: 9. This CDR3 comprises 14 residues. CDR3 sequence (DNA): TGCAGCGTTGGGGACCGGGACAGGGTTCACGAGCAGTACTTC. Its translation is CSVGDRDRVHEQYF.

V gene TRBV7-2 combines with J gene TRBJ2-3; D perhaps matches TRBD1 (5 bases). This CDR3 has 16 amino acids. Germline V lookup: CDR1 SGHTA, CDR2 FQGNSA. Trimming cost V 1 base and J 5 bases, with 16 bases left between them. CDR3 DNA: TGTGCCAGCAGCTTAGTACAGGCCCTCGCCGTAGATACGCAGTATTTT. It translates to CASSLVQALAVDTQYF.

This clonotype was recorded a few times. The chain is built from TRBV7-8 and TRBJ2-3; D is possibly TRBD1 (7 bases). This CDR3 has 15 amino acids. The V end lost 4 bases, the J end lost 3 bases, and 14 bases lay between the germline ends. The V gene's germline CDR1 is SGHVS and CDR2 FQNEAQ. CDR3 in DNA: TGTGCCAGCAGCTGGGGCAGGGGGGTTACAGATACGCAGTATTTT. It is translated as CASSWGRGVTDTQYF. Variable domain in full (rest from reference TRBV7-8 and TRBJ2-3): GAGVSQSPRYKVAKRGQDVALRCDPISGHVSLFWYQQALGQGPEFLTYFQNEAQLDKSGLPSDRFFAERPEGSVSTLKIQRTQQEDSAVYLCASSWGRGVTDTQYFGPGTRLTVL.

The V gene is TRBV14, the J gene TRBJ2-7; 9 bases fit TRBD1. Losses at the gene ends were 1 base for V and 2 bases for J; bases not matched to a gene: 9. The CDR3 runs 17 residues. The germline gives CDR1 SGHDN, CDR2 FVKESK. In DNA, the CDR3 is TGTGCCAGCAGCCAAGTTGGTTTCTGGGACAGGGCCTACGAGCAGTACTTC. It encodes CASSQVGFWDRAYEQYF.

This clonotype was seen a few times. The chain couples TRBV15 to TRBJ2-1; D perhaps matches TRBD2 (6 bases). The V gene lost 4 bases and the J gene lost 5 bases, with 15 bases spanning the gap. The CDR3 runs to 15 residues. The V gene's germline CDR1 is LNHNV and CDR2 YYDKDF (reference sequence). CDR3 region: CATSILEGFHNEQFF. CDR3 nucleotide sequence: TGTGCCACCAGCATATTGGAGGGGTTCCACAATGAGCAGTTCTTC.

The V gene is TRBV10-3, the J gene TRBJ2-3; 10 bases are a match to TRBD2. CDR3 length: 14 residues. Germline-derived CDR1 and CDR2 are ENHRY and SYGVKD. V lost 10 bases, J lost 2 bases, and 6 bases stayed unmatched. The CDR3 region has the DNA TGTGCCACACGGACTAGCGGAGACACAGATACGCAGTATTTT. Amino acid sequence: CATRTSGDTDTQYF.

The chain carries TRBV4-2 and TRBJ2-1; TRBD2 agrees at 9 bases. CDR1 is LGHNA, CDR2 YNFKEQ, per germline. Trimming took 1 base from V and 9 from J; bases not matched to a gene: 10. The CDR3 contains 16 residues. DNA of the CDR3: TGTGCCAGCAGCCAAGTAGCGGGAGCTGTGTCGGGTGAGCAGTTCTTC. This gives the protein CASSQVAGAVSGEQFF.